This T cell receptor (beta chain) was observed in a study of PD-L1 blockade in urothelial cancer. Study in general: Beginning in about 2014, patients received atezolizumab, given as 1,200 mg intravenously every 3 weeks. Prior exposure to chemotherapy in patients amounted to 0 to 3 regimens received. Analysis of blood occurred 3 weeks (second dose) and 6 weeks after treatment start.

Trimming left V 5 bases short and J 2 bases short, with 7 bases between. Looked up from germline, CDR1 is LNHDA and CDR2 is SQIVND (reference sequence). CDR3 length equals 13 residues. Overall study findings and caveats: When measured at 3 weeks, tumor-associated blood clones expanded more in durable-benefit patients.

The repertoire was sequenced with immunoSEQ multiplex PCR; TCRdb's copy has only in-frame clones and lacks some. The profile shows over 45,000 clones, approximately 86% of them singletons. This clone was counted a single time. Antigen unknown. This specimen consisted of PBMCs, obtained around atezolizumab (anti-PD-L1) treatment. The source is a man aged 50-60 years with urothelial cancer. The genes are TRBV19 and TRBJ1-5; D is ambiguous. DNA of the CDR3: TGTGCCAGTAGTCCCGGGGGCAATCAGCCCCAGCATTTT. Translating gives CASSPGGNQPQHF.